Here is one T cell receptor beta chain with its context. Its target is not known. The CDR3 sequence is 18 residues long. The germline V gene encodes CDR1 LGHNA and CDR2 YNFKEQ. V dropped 0 bases and J dropped 4; count of bases not matched to a gene: 8. The sample comes from a study of cytomegalovirus exposure and HLA in healthy donors. Overall study results and limits: Segments of the TCR beta V type were, in most cases, productive about 90% or about 30% of the time in an earlier analysis. The study dropped some indistinguishable V segments, TRBV6-2 and TRBV6-3 among them. TCR beta V- and J-gene trimming, according to a later analysis, was linked to a missense DCLRE1C variant. Confirmation was obtained in vitro that a few CMV-associated chains are specific for CMV antigens.

The PCR was carried out with 60 Vbeta primers and 13 Jbeta primers. Clones were sequenced by immunoSEQ multiplex PCR, and TCRdb holds only the in-frame ones, with some missing. This sample has roughly 100,000 clones, with 65% to 80% found just once. The origin of this receptor is a male donor in good health and CMV-seropositive. The sequenced sample consisted of PBMCs. The chain links TRBV4-2 to TRBJ1-5, with TRBD1 matching 11 bases. The CDR3 here is CASSQEQWTGGWNQPQHF. The DNA of the CDR3 is TGTGCCAGCAGCCAAGAACAATGGACAGGGGGCTGGAATCAGCCCCAGCATTTT.